A selection of T cell receptor beta chains follows, all from one sample in a study of CXCR3-negative and CXCR3-positive naive CD8 T cells. TCRdb re-called the 5' RACE reads and catalogs CDR3 proteins one per entry, DNA excluded. This sample's table has more than 80,000 distinct CDR3 sequences. Material for sequencing was naive CXCR3+ CD8+ T cells from blood. The source is a human donor in good health. Some clones in this sample may be carry-over from other donors' samples. CDR3s include the opening cysteine and the closing phenylalanine or tryptophan.

TRBV29-1	TRBJ1-2	CSGLTGRGYTF
TRBV7-7	TRBJ1-1	CASSLLGPTEAFF
TRBV30	TRBJ1-1	CAWSVDSLNTEAFF
TRBV19	TRBJ2-7	CATEGGNSYEQYF
TRBV28	TRBJ1-1	CASFLADNTEAFF
TRBV5-5	TRBJ2-7	CASSLADTYEQYF
TRBV25-1	TRBJ1-4	CASRTGGGNEKLFF
TRBV6-2/TRBV6-3	TRBJ2-2	CASSFSGRNTGELFF
TRBV6-2/TRBV6-3	TRBJ2-1	CASNLAGGTYNEQFF
TRBV7-8	TRBJ2-7	CASSFDESTGGKDEQYF
TRBV7-9	TRBJ1-1	CASSLGENLNTEAFF
TRBV7-9	TRBJ1-6	CASSLIDTASPLHF
TRBV5-1	TRBJ2-3	CASYGRVGDTQYF
TRBV12-3/TRBV12-4	TRBJ1-1	CASSLLVATEAFF
TRBV5-1	TRBJ2-3	CASSLEQAPPSTDTQYF
TRBV7-6	TRBJ1-4	CASSLDRGREKLFF
TRBV6-6	TRBJ2-2	CASSLGLAVPGAGELFF
TRBV6-6	TRBJ2-1	CASGGLAGVEQFF
TRBV4-3	TRBJ1-1	CASSQDHEGAFEAFF
TRBV3-1	TRBJ2-3	CASSQERGGRKDTQYF
TRBV5-1	TRBJ2-7	CASSSGSLGQYF
TRBV14	TRBJ2-5	CASSQVTGRETQYF
TRBV11-2	TRBJ2-7	CASSPEGNPYEQYF
TRBV7-9	TRBJ2-5	CASSIRQGAQETQYF
TRBV7-2	TRBJ2-1	CASSYRQGNLLYNEQFF
TRBV12-3/TRBV12-4	TRBJ2-1	CASSLQGLEQFF
TRBV9	TRBJ2-1	CASSASGANVDNEQFF